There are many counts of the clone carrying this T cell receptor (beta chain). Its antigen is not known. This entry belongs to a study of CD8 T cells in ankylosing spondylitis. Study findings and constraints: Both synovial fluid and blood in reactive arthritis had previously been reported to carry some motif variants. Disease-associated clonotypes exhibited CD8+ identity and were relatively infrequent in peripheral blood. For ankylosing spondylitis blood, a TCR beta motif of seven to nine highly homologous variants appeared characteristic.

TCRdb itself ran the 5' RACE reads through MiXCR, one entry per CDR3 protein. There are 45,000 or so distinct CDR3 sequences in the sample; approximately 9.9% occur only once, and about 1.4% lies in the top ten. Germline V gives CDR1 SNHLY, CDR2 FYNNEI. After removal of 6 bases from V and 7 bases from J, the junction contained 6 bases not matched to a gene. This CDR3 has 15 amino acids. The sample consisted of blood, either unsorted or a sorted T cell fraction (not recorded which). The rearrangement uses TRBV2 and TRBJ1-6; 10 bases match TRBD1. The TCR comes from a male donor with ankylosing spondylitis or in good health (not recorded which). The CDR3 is CASSLRQGANSPLHF. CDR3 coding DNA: TGTGCCAGCAGCCTAAGACAGGGGGCGAATTCACCCCTCCACTTT.